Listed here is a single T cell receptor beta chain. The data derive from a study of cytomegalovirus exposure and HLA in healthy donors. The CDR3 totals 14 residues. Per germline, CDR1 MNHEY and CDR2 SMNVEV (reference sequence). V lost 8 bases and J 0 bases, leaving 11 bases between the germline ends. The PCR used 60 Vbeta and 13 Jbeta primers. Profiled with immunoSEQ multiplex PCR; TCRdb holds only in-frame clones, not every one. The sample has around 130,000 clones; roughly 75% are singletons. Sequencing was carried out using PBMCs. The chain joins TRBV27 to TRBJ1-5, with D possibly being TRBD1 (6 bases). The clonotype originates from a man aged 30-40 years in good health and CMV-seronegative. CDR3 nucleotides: TGTGCCAGCGGCGGACAGTTTAGCAATCAGCCCCAGCATTTT. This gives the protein CASGGQFSNQPQHF.